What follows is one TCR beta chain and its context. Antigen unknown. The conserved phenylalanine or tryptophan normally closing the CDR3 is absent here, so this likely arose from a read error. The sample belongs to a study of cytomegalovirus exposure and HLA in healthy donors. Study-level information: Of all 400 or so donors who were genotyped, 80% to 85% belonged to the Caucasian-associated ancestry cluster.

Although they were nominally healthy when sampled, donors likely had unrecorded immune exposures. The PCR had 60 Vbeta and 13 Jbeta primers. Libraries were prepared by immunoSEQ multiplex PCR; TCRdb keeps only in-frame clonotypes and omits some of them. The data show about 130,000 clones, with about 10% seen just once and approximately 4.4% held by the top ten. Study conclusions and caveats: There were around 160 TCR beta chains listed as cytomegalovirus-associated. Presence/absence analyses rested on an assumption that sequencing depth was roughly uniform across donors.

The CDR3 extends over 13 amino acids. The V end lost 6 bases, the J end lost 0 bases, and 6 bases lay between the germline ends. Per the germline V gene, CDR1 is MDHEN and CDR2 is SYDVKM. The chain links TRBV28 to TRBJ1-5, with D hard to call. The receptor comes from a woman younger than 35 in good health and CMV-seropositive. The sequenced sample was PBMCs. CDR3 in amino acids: CASREFSNQPQHV. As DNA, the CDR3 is TGTGCCAGCAGGGAATTTAGCAATCAGCCCCAGCATGTT.